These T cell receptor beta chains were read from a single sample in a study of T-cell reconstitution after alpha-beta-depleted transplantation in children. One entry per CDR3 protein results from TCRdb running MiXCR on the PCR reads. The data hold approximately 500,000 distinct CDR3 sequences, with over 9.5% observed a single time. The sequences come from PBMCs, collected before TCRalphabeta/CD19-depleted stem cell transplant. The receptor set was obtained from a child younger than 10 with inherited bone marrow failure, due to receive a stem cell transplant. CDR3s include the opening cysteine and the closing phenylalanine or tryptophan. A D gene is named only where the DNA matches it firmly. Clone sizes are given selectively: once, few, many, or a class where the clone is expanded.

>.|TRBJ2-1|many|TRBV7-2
TGTGCCAGCAGCTTCCAACCGAGCGGGTTCAATGAGCAGTTCTTC
CASSFQPSGFNEQFF
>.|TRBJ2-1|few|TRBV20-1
TGCAGCCCCCCGGGGGCCTACAATGAGCAGTTCTTC
CSPPGAYNEQFF
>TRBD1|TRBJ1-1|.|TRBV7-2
TGTGCCAGTTCTCCGGACAGGATTAACACTGAAGCTTTCTTT
CASSPDRINTEAFF
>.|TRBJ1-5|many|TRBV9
TGTGCCAGCAGCCCGGGCTTGGGCAATCAGCCCCAGCATTTT
CASSPGLGNQPQHF
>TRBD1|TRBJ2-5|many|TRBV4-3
TGCGCCAGCAGCCAAACATACAGGGGAGAGACCCAGTACTTC
CASSQTYRGETQYF
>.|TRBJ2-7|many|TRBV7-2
TGTGCCAGCAGCTTAGCGACCCCTGCCTACGAGCAGTACTTC
CASSLATPAYEQYF
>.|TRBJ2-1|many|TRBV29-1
TGCAGCGTTGAAGACAGGGCCCTCTACAATGAGCAGTTCTTC
CSVEDRALYNEQFF
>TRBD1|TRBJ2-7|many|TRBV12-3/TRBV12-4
TGTGCCAGCAGGCCGACGACAGGGGCGGGGCAGTACTTC
CASRPTTGAGQYF
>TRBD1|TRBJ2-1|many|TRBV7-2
TGTGCCAGCAGCGCAGACAGGGCGGCCTACAATGAGCAGTTCTTC
CASSADRAAYNEQFF
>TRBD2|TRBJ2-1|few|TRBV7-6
TGTGCCAGCAAAAGGTACGCGGGGGGGGCAAGCCCCCGCGATGATGAGCAGTTCTTC
CASKRYAGGASPRDDEQFF
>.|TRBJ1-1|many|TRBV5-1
TGCGCCAGCAGCCGCCCGGACCAGGGGAACACTGAAGCTTTCTTT
CASSRPDQGNTEAFF
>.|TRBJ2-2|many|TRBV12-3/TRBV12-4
TGTGCCAGCAGTTTAATCGAGGGCGGGGAGCTGTTTTTT
CASSLIEGGELFF
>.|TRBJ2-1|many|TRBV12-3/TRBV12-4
TGTGCCAGCAGTCCCGCTGGGGAGCAGTTCTTC
CASSPAGEQFF
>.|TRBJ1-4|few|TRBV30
TGTGCCTGGAGTGTACTCGAGGGCTTGAATGAAAAACTGTTTTTT
CAWSVLEGLNEKLFF
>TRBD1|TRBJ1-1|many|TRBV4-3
TGCGCCAGCAGCCAAGGAACAGGGGAACTTGAAGCTTTCTTT
CASSQGTGELEAFF
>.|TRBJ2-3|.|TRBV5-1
TGCGCCAGCAGCTCCCCCGGCGGTATCAGCACAGATACGCAGTATTTT
CASSSPGGISTDTQYF
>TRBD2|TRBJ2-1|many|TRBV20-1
TGCAGTGCTACACTAGCGGGAGGGCGTAATGAGCAGTTCTTC
CSATLAGGRNEQFF
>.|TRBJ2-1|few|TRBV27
TGTGCCAGCAGTCCATCGACCGGGAATGAGCAGTTCTTC
CASSPSTGNEQFF
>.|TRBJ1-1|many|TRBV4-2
TGTGCCAGCAGAATCAGGGAACGGGACACTGAAGCTTTCTTT
CASRIRERDTEAFF
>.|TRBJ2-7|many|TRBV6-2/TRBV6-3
TGTGCCAGGGAGGTGGTGGTTTCGAGCCTGTCCTACGAGCAGTACTTC
CAREVVVSSLSYEQYF
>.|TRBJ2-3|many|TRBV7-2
TGTGCCAGCTCCACAGATACGCAGTATTTT
CASSTDTQYF
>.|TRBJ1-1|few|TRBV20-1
TGCAGTGCTATTCACCATTCGAACACTGAAGCTTTCTTT
CSAIHHSNTEAFF
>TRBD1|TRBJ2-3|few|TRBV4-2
TGTGCCAGCAGCCTCGGGACAGGATACACAGATACGCAGTATTTT
CASSLGTGYTDTQYF
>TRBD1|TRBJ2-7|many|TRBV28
TGTGCCAGCAGTCCGGGCGACAGGGCGTACGAGCAGTACTTC
CASSPGDRAYEQYF
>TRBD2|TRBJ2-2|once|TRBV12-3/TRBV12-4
TGTACCAGCTGTGCCGGGACTAGCGGGAGGGACGCGAACACCGGGGAGCTGTTTTTT
CTSCAGTSGRDANTGELFF
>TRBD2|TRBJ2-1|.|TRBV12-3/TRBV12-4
TGTGCCAGCAGTTTACGGGTAGGGACTAGACGGAGCTCCTACAATGAGCAGTTCTTC
CASSLRVGTRRSSYNEQFF
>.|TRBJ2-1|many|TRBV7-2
TGTGCCAGCAGCATTGGCCTAGCACCCGAATACAATGAGCAGTTCTTC
CASSIGLAPEYNEQFF
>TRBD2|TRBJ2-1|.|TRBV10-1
TGCGCAACAGCCCCAAGCGGGACCTACAATGAGCAGTTCTTC
CATAPSGTYNEQFF
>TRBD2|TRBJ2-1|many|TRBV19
TGTGCCAGTAGTATAGATGGAGGAGCGGGAGGGAGCTCCTACAATGAGCAGTTCTTC
CASSIDGGAGGSSYNEQFF
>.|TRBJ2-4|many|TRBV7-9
TGTGCCAGCAGCATGACCAGTGCCAAAAACATTCAGTACTTC
CASSMTSAKNIQYF
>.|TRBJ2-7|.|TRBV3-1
TGTGCCAGCAGTTCAAGGGGGGGCCGGTCTTACGAGCAGTACTTC
CASSSRGGRSYEQYF
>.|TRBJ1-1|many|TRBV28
TGTGCCAGCAGTTTGCGGAGCACTGAAGCTTTCTTT
CASSLRSTEAFF
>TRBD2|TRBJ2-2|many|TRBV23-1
TGCGCCAGCAGTCTCAAGCGGGGAAACACCGGGGAGCTGTTTTTT
CASSLKRGNTGELFF
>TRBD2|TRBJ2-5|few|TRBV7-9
TGTGCCAGCAGTCAGCGGGAGGGCCGAGAGACCCAGTACTTC
CASSQREGRETQYF
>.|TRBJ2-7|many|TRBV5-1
TGCGCCAGCACCCCTGGCGGGAACTCCTACGAGCAGTACTTC
CASTPGGNSYEQYF
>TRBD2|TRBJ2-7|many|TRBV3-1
TGTGCCAGCAGCCCCCGACTGAGCGGGAGCCCTTCAGAATGGGACGAGCAGTACTTC
CASSPRLSGSPSEWDEQYF
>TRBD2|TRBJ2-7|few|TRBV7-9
TGTGCCAGCAGCCCGGGGTGGGAGGGGAACTACGAGCAGTACTTC
CASSPGWEGNYEQYF
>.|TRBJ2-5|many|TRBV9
TGTGCCAGCAGCGTCTGGCCGGGTGAGACCCAGTACTTC
CASSVWPGETQYF
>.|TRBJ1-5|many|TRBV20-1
TGCAGTGCAGATCAGGGCGATCAGCCCCAGCATTTT
CSADQGDQPQHF
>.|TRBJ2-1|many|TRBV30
TGTGCCGAAGTGATTGGTGGACGTCCCAATGAGCAGTTCTTC
CAEVIGGRPNEQFF
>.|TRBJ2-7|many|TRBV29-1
TGCAGCGTTGAACAGGGAGAGCAGTACTTC
CSVEQGEQYF
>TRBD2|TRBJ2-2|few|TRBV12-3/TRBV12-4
TGTGCCAGCAGCGGGGGGAGGGACCTCACCGGGGAGCTGTTTTTT
CASSGGRDLTGELFF
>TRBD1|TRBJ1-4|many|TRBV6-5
TGTGCCAGCAGTTCACCGGGACAGAAAGGGGAAAAACTGTTTTTT
CASSSPGQKGEKLFF
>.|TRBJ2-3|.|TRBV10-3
TGTGCCATCAGTCCGAGGTATACTTTACCAGATACGCAGTATTTT
CAISPRYTLPDTQYF
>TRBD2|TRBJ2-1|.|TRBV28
TGTGCCAGCAGAATTATAGCGGGACGGTATGATGAGCAGTTCTTC
CASRIIAGRYDEQFF
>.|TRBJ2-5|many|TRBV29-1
TGCAGCGTTGAAGACAGGGGGAGGGAGACCCAGTACTTC
CSVEDRGRETQYF